This T cell receptor (beta chain) appears in the sequencing data of a study of blood T cells in healthy people across ages. A J-beta primer mix and a sample-barcoded 5' primer were used in a second PCR of about 6 to 12 cycles. Every molecule of cDNA carried a tag from a template-switch adaptor with 12 random nucleotides. Each CDR3 protein gets one entry after TCRdb re-called the 5' RACE reads with MiXCR. Of approximately 780,000 distinct CDR3 sequences in the sample, about a quarter were seen once. Germline V gene sequence: CDR1 SGHRS, CDR2 YFSETQ. The length of the CDR3 is 14 residues. This clonotype was seen a few times. The sample was also linked to a second study, of T cells of mothers and their children. As reported in that work: Whatever RNA was extracted went entirely into cDNA synthesis, at roughly 1.5 ug per 15 ul.

This chain joins TRBV5-1 and TRBJ2-7, with D maybe TRBD1 (5 bases). The better agreement between TRBJ2-1 and the DNA end casts doubt on the J call. The TCR was taken from a boy younger than 18 in good health. The sequencing input was blood. The CDR3 sequence: CASSLLDSYNEQFF. The CDR3 coding sequence is TGCGCCAGCAGCCTACTCGACAGTTACAATGAGCAGTTCTTC.